The T cell receptor beta chain described here comes from a study of identical twins. Broader study findings: Out-of-frame alpha sequences shared by twins were enriched for low generation probability. Cord blood's abundant beta clonotypes had fewer insertions, unlike memory repertoires.

Unique molecular identifiers were present on the cDNA, and a universal primer site came from template switching. A single record per CDR3 protein comes from TCRdb applying MiXCR to the 5' RACE reads. There are around 160,000 distinct CDR3 sequences in the sample; roughly 3.5% occur only once, and more than 7% lies in the top ten. Turning to this clonotype: What it binds is not known.

The material sequenced was memory T cells sorted from blood. The clonotype comes from a man between 18 and 35 years old in good health.

CDR3 in amino acids: CASSRRDRGPTMSTGELFF. The CDR3 nucleotides read TGCGCCAGCAGTCGCCGGGACAGGGGACCCACCATGTCCACCGGGGAGCTGTTTTTT. The gene calls are TRBV5-1 and TRBJ2-2; 10 bases align to TRBD1. The germline V gene has CDR1 SGHRS and CDR2 YFSETQ. The J segment lost 4 bases and the V segment lost 5 bases, leaving 17 bases of the junction unmatched. The CDR3 covers 19 residues.